These 19 T cell receptor beta chains were sequenced from one sample in a study of CD8+CD57+ T cells in acquired aplastic anemia. Template material for TCR beta VDJ and CDR3 profiling consisted of genomic DNA. TCRdb processed the reads anew with MiXCR; each CDR3 protein has one entry. The table includes 65,000 or so distinct CDR3 sequences, about 50% detected once. Specimen: sorted CD4+, CD8+, or CD8+CD57+ T cells (not recorded which) from PBMCs. The receptors come from a human donor in good health, serving as a control.

This chain uses TRBV7-6 with TRBJ2-3, with 7 bases fitting TRBD1. CDR3 length: 14 residues. Per germline, CDR1 SGHVS and CDR2 FNYEAQ. Trimming at V came to 5 bases and at J to 2 bases, leaving 4 bases not matched to a gene. CDR3 DNA sequence: TGTGCCAGCAGCCCTGGACAGGCCACAGATACGCAGTATTTT. This gives the protein CASSPGQATDTQYF.

The chain employs TRBV20-1 and TRBJ1-5; D not resolved. This CDR3 has 12 amino acids. Germline CDR1 and CDR2: DFQATT and SNEGSKA (reference sequence). The germline V and J ends were trimmed by 6 bases and 8 bases, with 14 bases remaining between them. Written as DNA, the CDR3 is TGCAGTGCCACGGACTCCTCGAAGCCCCAGCATTTT. It is translated as CSATDSSKPQHF.

As DNA, the CDR3 is TGTGCCAGCAGTTTCCCGGGTTTCACAGGCGATATGGATTCACCCCTCCACTTT. Protein: CASSFPGFTGDMDSPLHF. The chain is built from TRBV12-3 or TRBV12-4 and TRBJ1-6, with D possibly TRBD1 on 5 matching bases. The CDR3 is made up of 18 amino acids. Trimming removed 3 bases at V and 8 bases at J, with 23 bases between.

CDR3 in amino acids: CASSLTGARGDEQFF. In DNA form, the CDR3 reads TGTGCCAGCAGCCTGACAGGGGCCCGGGGCGATGAGCAGTTCTTC. The chain combines TRBV11-2 with TRBJ2-1, with 8 bases aligning to TRBD1. The CDR3 consists of 15 residues. J lost 8 bases, V lost 5 bases, and 11 bases had no gene match. Germline V lookup: CDR1 SGHAT, CDR2 FQNNGV.

This sequence joins TRBV6-5 and TRBJ2-1; TRBD1 is a possible D gene (6 bases). The V and J ends lost 2 bases and 8 bases respectively, with 16 bases between them. The germline gives CDR1 MNHEY, CDR2 SVGAGI. CDR3 length: 15 amino acids. In nucleotides, the CDR3 is TGTGCCAGCAGTTACGGGGGCAGGCCGAGGGATGAGCAGTTCTTC. As protein: CASSYGGRPRDEQFF.

This clonotype was counted ten times or more. The rearrangement links TRBV12-3 or TRBV12-4 to TRBJ1-3; 9 nucleotides line up with TRBD1. With V trimmed by 4 bases and J by 2 bases, 12 bases remained unmatched. The CDR3 has 18 residues. This CDR3 is CASSSRGTGLAPGNTIYF. For the CDR3, the DNA is TGTGCCAGCAGTTCACGCGGGACAGGGCTGGCCCCTGGAAACACCATATATTTT.

This clonotype showed up just a few times. This rearrangement joins TRBV24-1 to TRBJ2-3; perhaps TRBD2 as D (6 bases). Looked up from germline, CDR1 is KGHDR and CDR2 is SFDVKD. The CDR3 consists of 18 residues. V lost 2 bases and J 0 bases, leaving 17 bases between the germline ends. The CDR3 loop is CATSDWTPSADSTDTQYF. The CDR3 bases are TGTGCCACCAGTGATTGGACCCCTAGCGCGGATAGCACAGATACGCAGTATTTT.

This clonotype was counted between two and nine times. The chain combines TRBV7-6 with TRBJ1-2; D is possibly TRBD1 (5 bases). This CDR3 has 12 residues. Germline CDR1 SGHVS, CDR2 FNYEAQ. Trimming left V 3 bases short and J 3 bases short, with 5 bases between. Here the CDR3 reads CASSLTDYGYTF. In DNA, the CDR3 is TGTGCCAGCAGCTTGACAGACTATGGCTACACCTTC.

This chain links TRBV20-1 with TRBJ2-3, with D unresolved. This CDR3 has 13 amino acids. The ends were cut back, 0 bases at V and 3 bases at J, with 7 bases in the middle. Germline assignment: CDR1 DFQATT and CDR2 SNEGSKA (reference sequence). CDR3 nucleotides: TGCAGTGCTAGAGATACCAGTACAGATACGCAGTATTTT. Translating gives CSARDTSTDTQYF.

In this sample, this clonotype turned up many times. J is TRBJ2-1 and V is TRBV25-1; tentatively, D is TRBD1 or TRBD2 (6 bases each). Germline V gives CDR1 MGHDK, CDR2 SYGVNS. The length of the CDR3 is 15 residues. Trimming shortened V by 1 base and J by 9 bases, and 16 bases separated the two germline ends. As DNA, the CDR3 is TGTGCCAGCAGTGAATTCGGGGGCCGTACAGTTGAGCAGTTCTTC. This codes for CASSEFGGRTVEQFF. The whole variable domain, filled in from reference TRBV25-1 and TRBJ2-1, reads EADIYQTPRYLVIGTGKKITLECSQTMGHDKMYWYQQDPGMELHLIHYSYGVNSTEKGDLSSESTVSRIRTEHFPLTLESARPSHTSQYLCASSEFGGRTVEQFFGPGTRLTVL.

This clonotype has a count of ten or more. This rearrangement joins TRBV7-2 to TRBJ2-7; 12 nucleotides align to TRBD2. The germline V gene encodes CDR1 SGHTA and CDR2 FQGNSA. V dropped 1 base and J dropped 5; count of bases not matched to a gene: 6. There are 16 residues in the CDR3. The CDR3 region is CASSLVLAGGRNEQYF. CDR3 sequence (DNA): TGTGCCAGCAGCTTAGTGCTAGCGGGAGGGCGAAACGAGCAGTACTTC.

The chain is built from TRBV7-6 and TRBJ2-1; 7 nucleotides match TRBD2. After removal of 4 bases from V and 5 bases from J, the junction contained 11 bases not matched to a gene. The germline V gene has CDR1 SGHVS and CDR2 FNYEAQ. This CDR3 region has 16 residues. CDR3 loop: CASSSASTSRNNEQFF. The CDR3 nucleotides are TGTGCCAGCAGCTCAGCCTCGACTAGCAGGAACAATGAGCAGTTCTTC.

At least ten counts were recorded for this clonotype. The chain recombines TRBV6-5 with TRBJ2-1; D ambiguous. This CDR3 is built from 12 residues. Germline V lookup: CDR1 MNHEY, CDR2 SVGAGI. V dropped 2 bases and J dropped 9 bases, with 8 bases sitting between them. In DNA form, the CDR3 reads TGTGCCAGCAGTTACCTTGGACGTGAGCAGTTCTTC. Protein product: CASSYLGREQFF.

This chain links TRBV18 with TRBJ2-7; D call uncertain. V lost 2 bases and J lost 6, with 8 bases in between. CDR3 length: 12 residues. CDR1 and CDR2 from the germline V gene are KGHSH and LQKENI. This chain's CDR3 is CASSPRNGEQYF. CDR3 nucleotide sequence: TGTGCCAGCTCACCAAGAAACGGCGAGCAGTACTTC.

For the CDR3, the DNA is TGTGCCACCAGCAGAGCCTGGGCCGCAACTAATGAAAAACTGTTTTTT. Protein sequence: CATSRAWAATNEKLFF. The rearrangement uses TRBV15 and TRBJ1-4; no firm D call. This CDR3 has 16 amino acids. From germline, CDR1 is LNHNV and CDR2 YYDKDF (reference sequence). The V gene lost 1 base and the J gene lost 0 bases, with 9 bases spanning the gap.

There are many counts of this clonotype. The V and J genes are TRBV9 and TRBJ2-3; the D gene is possibly TRBD2 (6 bases). The CDR3 length is 18 residues. The V end lost 2 bases, the J end lost 1 base, and 20 bases lay between the germline ends. Germline-derived CDR1 and CDR2 are SGDLS and YYNGEE. The CDR3 is CASSVDYKPHAGTDTQYF. The CDR3 nucleotides read TGTGCCAGCAGCGTGGACTATAAACCCCACGCGGGCACAGATACGCAGTATTTT.

Remarks on this clonotype: Mismatch with germline at one junction end may stem from a read error. The chain recombines TRBV11-2 with TRBJ2-6; D is undetermined. The CDR3 contains 16 residues. Germline V CDR1 and CDR2: SGHAT, FQNNGV. Here the CDR3 reads CASSLEDDSGANVLTF. DNA for the CDR3: TGTGCCAGCAGCCTAGAGGATGATTCTGGGGCCAACGTCCTGACTTTC. The full variable domain, its missing parts supplied by reference TRBV11-2 and TRBJ2-6, is EAGVAQSPRYKIIEKRQSVAFWCNPISGHATLYWYQQILGQGPKLLIQFQNNGVVDDSQLPKDRFSAERLKGVDSTLKIQPAKLEDSAVYLCASSLEDDSGANVLTFGAGSRLTVL.

This clonotype has a count of ten or more. The CDR3 region has the DNA TGTGCCACCAGGGGGACAGGGTTGAACACTGAAGCTTTCTTT. Residues: CATRGTGLNTEAFF. The gene calls are TRBV24-1 and TRBJ1-1, with 9 bases fitting TRBD1. Germline-derived CDR1 and CDR2 are KGHDR and SFDVKD. CDR3 length: 14 amino acids. J lost 0 bases, V lost 7 bases, and 2 bases had no gene match.

The chain has TRBV19 and TRBJ1-1; TRBD1 is a possible D gene (5 bases). V was clipped by 5 bases and J by 1 base, with 14 bases between them. The CDR3 has 15 amino acids. Germline-derived CDR1 and CDR2 are LNHDA and SQIVND (reference sequence). The chain's CDR3 is CASSLGGRKNTEAFF. Written as DNA, the CDR3 is TGTGCCAGTAGTCTCGGGGGACGGAAGAACACTGAAGCTTTCTTT.